The present entry profiles one T cell receptor beta chain with its context. Its cognate antigen is unknown. These data originate in a study of shared clonotypes between healthy human individuals. At the level of the study: Donors had three CD4 naive, three CD4 memory, two CD8 naive and one CD8 memory plate apiece. Study-level findings and limits: It was the non-shared clonotypes that had lower generation probabilities than clonotypes shared by all four donors.

V lost 3 bases, J lost 4 bases, and 13 bases lay in between. The CDR3 has 14 residues. Germline V gives CDR1 SGDLS, CDR2 YYNGEE. Sequenced by immunoSEQ multiplex PCR; TCRdb stores in-frame clones only, minus some. The sample has about 2.3 million clones; over 85% are singletons. Free of recent acute infections or vaccinations, the donors were healthy HIV-negative adults. V is TRBV9 and J is TRBJ1-2; the D gene is possibly TRBD1 (6 bases). Material: naive CD4+ T cells from PBMCs. As to subset: CD45RA+ positively selected. This TCR was sampled from a man aged 18 to 30 in good health. Some clones in this sample may be carry-over from other donors' samples. In DNA, the CDR3 is TGTGCCAGCAGCGCTTCCGGGACACTCTATGGCTACACCTTC. Translation: CASSASGTLYGYTF.